These T cell receptor beta chains were read from a single sample in a study of CD8 T cells in ankylosing spondylitis. Each CDR3 protein is one row after TCRdb ran MiXCR on the 5' RACE reads. This table holds 700,000 to 850,000 distinct CDR3 sequences, around 11% found once. Material: blood, either unsorted or a sorted T cell fraction (not recorded which). These TCRs come from a male donor with ankylosing spondylitis. CDR3s include the opening cysteine and the closing phenylalanine or tryptophan. D genes are given only for firm matches. Size is stated for part of the rows, as once, few or many counts, or as a class when the clone is expanded.

D,size,J,V,DNA,CDR3
TRBD1,many,TRBJ1-2,TRBV29-1,TGCAGCGTTGAAAACAGGGGGCGAAACTATGGCTACACCTTC,CSVENRGRNYGYTF
NA,many,TRBJ2-7,TRBV20-1,TGCAGTGCCCCAGGGCCCTACGAGCAGTACTTC,CSAPGPYEQYF
NA,NA,TRBJ1-2,TRBV9,TGTGCCAGCAGCATGACCGGCCGGAACGACTATGGCTACACCTTC,CASSMTGRNDYGYTF
NA,few,TRBJ2-5,TRBV9,TGTGCCAGCAGCGTAGGCGGGGCCGTCGTGGAGACCCAGTACTTC,CASSVGGAVVETQYF
NA,NA,TRBJ2-3,TRBV5-1,TGCGCCAGCAGTTTGCCCAGCGGCCCCACAGATACGCAGTATTTT,CASSLPSGPTDTQYF
NA,NA,TRBJ1-5,TRBV10-2,TGCGCCAGCAGTGAGGGGGGTGGAAGTCAGCCCCAGCATTTT,CASSEGGGSQPQHF
NA,few,TRBJ1-5,TRBV7-6,TGTGCCAGCAGCTTAGGGGGGGCGGGTGGCGGCAATCAGCCCCAGCATTTT,CASSLGGAGGGNQPQHF
NA,NA,TRBJ1-2,TRBV11-1,TGTGCCAGCAGCTTAATTCGCCTCACAGGGACCGTTTGGGATGGCTACACCTTC,CASSLIRLTGTVWDGYTF
NA,many,TRBJ1-2,TRBV7-2,TGTGCCAGCAGCTCGACAAGAGACTATGGCTACACCTTC,CASSSTRDYGYTF
NA,many,TRBJ1-2,TRBV12-3/TRBV12-4,TGTGCCAGCAGTTTAGGACGGTACTATGGCTACACCTTC,CASSLGRYYGYTF
TRBD2,NA,TRBJ2-2,TRBV12-3/TRBV12-4,TGTGCCAGCAGTCCCAAAGCGGGAGGGAACGGGGAGCTGTTTTTT,CASSPKAGGNGELFF
NA,few,TRBJ2-1,TRBV24-1,TGTGCCACCAGTGATTTAAGTGCGGGGTCCCGAAATGAGCAGTTCTTC,CATSDLSAGSRNEQFF
TRBD1,NA,TRBJ1-4,TRBV30,TGTGCCTGGAGTGTAGTCGGCAGGGGGCCTGAAAAACTGTTTTTT,CAWSVVGRGPEKLFF
TRBD1,few,TRBJ1-2,TRBV20-1,TGCAGTGCTATCGGGACAGGGGGGGCTAACTATGGCTACACCTTC,CSAIGTGGANYGYTF
NA,NA,TRBJ1-1,TRBV20-1,TGCAGTGCTAACCGATGGGACACTGAAGCTTTCTTT,CSANRWDTEAFF
NA,many,TRBJ2-7,TRBV5-1,TGCGCCAGCAGCCGCGGGACAGCCGAAGACTACGAGCAGTACTTC,CASSRGTAEDYEQYF
NA,NA,TRBJ2-5,TRBV20-1,TGCAGTGCTAGACCTTTAGAGATAGGCAGGACCCAGTACTTC,CSARPLEIGRTQYF
TRBD2,few,TRBJ2-3,TRBV20-1,TGCAGTGCTAGACCAAGACTAGCGGTCACAGATACGCAGTATTTT,CSARPRLAVTDTQYF
NA,many,TRBJ2-7,TRBV7-2,TGTGCCAGCAGCTTGAGCAGACCCTACGAGCAGTACTTC,CASSLSRPYEQYF
TRBD2,NA,TRBJ2-5,TRBV6-5,TGTGCCAGCAGTTACTCACTAGCGGTCCAAGAGACCCAGTACTTC,CASSYSLAVQETQYF
NA,NA,TRBJ2-7,TRBV20-1,TGCAGTGCTAAAGAGGCCACCTCCTACGAGCAGTACTTC,CSAKEATSYEQYF
NA,NA,TRBJ2-2,TRBV7-6,TGTGCCAGCAGCTCGAGGGCTGGCAGGACCGGGGAGCTGTTTTTT,CASSSRAGRTGELFF
NA,few,TRBJ2-5,TRBV6-5,TGTGCCAGCAGTTACGTTTATGAAGAGACCCAGTACTTC,CASSYVYEETQYF
NA,NA,TRBJ2-5,TRBV5-6,TGTGCCAGCAGCCCGCCGGCTCACAAGGGGACCCAGTACTTC,CASSPPAHKGTQYF